Listed below are T cell receptor beta chains from one sample, sequenced in a study of cytomegalovirus exposure and HLA in healthy donors. The table came from immunoSEQ multiplex PCR; TCRdb's copy has only in-frame clones and leaves some out. The table shows about 280,000 clones, with roughly 85% occurring only once. Input material: PBMCs. The receptors were gathered from a woman aged 18-29 years in good health and CMV-seronegative. Each CDR3 is given with its conserved first and last residue. A D gene is named only where the DNA matches it firmly. Where a row states a size, it is once, few, many or the class of an expanded clone; other rows omit it.

D	J	V	size	DNA	CDR3
TRBD1	TRBJ2-3	TRBV4-3	NA	TGCGCCAGCAGCCGGACAGGGGGGATCACAGATACGCAGTATTTT	CASSRTGGITDTQYF
TRBD2	TRBJ2-7	TRBV9	NA	TGTGCCAGCAGCGTAGGGTTAGCGGGGAGGTACGAGCAGTACTTC	CASSVGLAGRYEQYF
TRBD2	TRBJ2-7	TRBV6-1	NA	TGTGCCAGCAGTGAGGGACTAGCGGGAGACGAGCAGTACTTC	CASSEGLAGDEQYF
TRBD1	TRBJ2-7	TRBV4-3	NA	TGCGCCAGCAGCCAAGATAGGACAGGACTCTACGAGCAGTACTTC	CASSQDRTGLYEQYF
NA	TRBJ2-7	TRBV27	once	TGTGCCAGCAGTTCGAACTCCGGCAGGGCCTACGAGCAGTACTTC	CASSSNSGRAYEQYF
TRBD1	TRBJ2-6	TRBV11-2	NA	TGTGCCAGCAGCTTAGAAGCCCCGACAGGGGCCGGGGCCAACGTCCTGACTTTC	CASSLEAPTGAGANVLTF
NA	TRBJ2-7	TRBV28	once	TGTGCCAGCAGTTTAAACACCCTGGGCGGGTACGAGCAGTACTTC	CASSLNTLGGYEQYF
TRBD1	TRBJ1-1	TRBV7-9	NA	TGTGCCAGCAGCCTCGGGACAGGCAGTGTTCCTGAAGCTTTCTTT	CASSLGTGSVPEAFF
TRBD2	TRBJ2-7	TRBV5-1	once	TGCGCCAGCAGCTTGGCCGTAGCGGGGGTTGATCCGAGCTCCTACGAGCAGTACTTC	CASSLAVAGVDPSSYEQYF
NA	TRBJ1-2	TRBV2	NA	TGTGCCAGCAGGCGACAGGCGGGGGACTATGGCTACACCTTC	CASRRQAGDYGYTF